This entry lists 24 T cell receptor beta chains sequenced from one sample in a study of shared clonotypes between healthy human individuals. Profiling relied on immunoSEQ multiplex PCR, and the TCRdb table lists in-frame clones only, not all of them. The table records some 2.1 million clones, approximately 95% of them present only once. Material for sequencing was naive CD4+ T cells sorted from blood. Noted subset: CD45RA+ positively selected. These receptors originate from a man between 18 and 35 years old in good health.

The chain employs TRBV28 and TRBJ1-2; no firm D call. V dropped 4 bases and J dropped 4 bases, with 13 bases sitting between them. Germline V lookup: CDR1 MDHEN, CDR2 SYDVKM. The CDR3 runs 14 residues. The CDR3 loop is CASSSLLESYGYTF. CDR3 bases: TGTGCCAGCAGTTCCCTATTAGAGTCCTATGGCTACACCTTC.

V is TRBV6-6 and J is TRBJ2-6; perhaps TRBD1 as D (5 bases). CDR3 length: 15 amino acids. The V and J ends lost 6 bases and 4 bases respectively, with 13 bases between them. The germline V gene has CDR1 MNHNY and CDR2 SVGAGI (reference sequence). CDR3 in DNA: TGTGCCAGCAGACAACAGGAGTCCGGGGCCAACGTCCTGACTTTC. Its translation is CASRQQESGANVLTF.

This chain links TRBV29-1 with TRBJ2-1; possibly TRBD2 for D (7 bases). This CDR3 spans 13 amino acids. The germline V gene encodes CDR1 SQVTM and CDR2 ANQGSEA. V dropped 3 bases and J dropped 10 bases, with 16 bases sitting between them. CDR3 residues: CSVDFRGAGEQFF. CDR3 DNA sequence: TGCAGCGTTGATTTCCGGGGGGCCGGGGAGCAGTTCTTC.

The J gene is TRBJ2-7, the V gene TRBV13; no reliable D call. Germline V CDR1 and CDR2: PRHDT, FYEKMQ (reference sequence). The CDR3 runs to 11 residues. V shed 3 bases and J shed 7 bases, with 7 bases lying between them. The CDR3 DNA reads as TGTGCCAGCAGCTTCTCCGAGGAGCAGTACTTC. Residues: CASSFSEEQYF. Combining the CDR3 with reference TRBV13 and TRBJ2-7 gives the whole variable domain AAGVIQSPRHLIKEKRETATLKCYPIPRHDTVYWYQQGPGQDPQFLISFYEKMQSDKGSIPDRFSAQQFSDYHSELNMSSLELGDSALYFCASSFSEEQYFGPGTRLTVT.

This clone was recorded only once. The rearrangement links TRBV4-1 to TRBJ2-7, with TRBD1 as a possible D gene (6 bases). Germline V gives CDR1 MGHRA, CDR2 YSYEKL. The CDR3 contains 15 residues. Trimming took off 0 bases at V and 4 bases at J, with 13 bases between the two ends. This chain's CDR3 is CASSQDQGSKYEQYF. The CDR3 DNA reads as TGCGCCAGCAGCCAAGATCAGGGGAGTAAATACGAGCAGTACTTC.

This chain uses TRBV7-2 with TRBJ2-7; TRBD1 aligns across 7 bases. The V and J ends lost 1 base and 6 bases, in that order; junction bases with no gene match: 6. CDR1 and CDR2 from the germline V gene are SGHTA and FQGNSA. The CDR3 spans 14 residues. CDR3 sequence reads: CASSLVDRVGEQYF. For the CDR3, the DNA is TGTGCCAGCAGCTTAGTAGACAGGGTGGGCGAGCAGTACTTC. The full variable domain, completed using reference TRBV7-2 and TRBJ2-7, is GAGVSQSPSNKVTEKGKDVELRCDPISGHTALYWYRQSLGQGLEFLIYFQGNSAPDKSGLPSDRFSAERTGGSVSTLTIQRTQQEDSAVYLCASSLVDRVGEQYFGPGTRLTVT.

As regards this clone: One end of the junction does not line up with germline, which may come from a read error. The CDR3 nucleotides are TGTGCTAGCAGCTACTCCCAGGGGCAGCCCCAGCATTTT. Protein: CASSYSQGQPQHF. The chain couples TRBV7-7 to TRBJ1-5, with D perhaps TRBD1 (6 bases). Germline CDR1 SSHAT, CDR2 FNYEAQ (reference sequence). CDR3 length: 13 residues.

V and J are TRBV27 and TRBJ1-5; D is unresolved. The ends were cut back, 4 bases at V and 0 bases at J, with 10 bases in the middle. The CDR3 sequence is 15 residues long. The V gene's germline CDR1 is MNHEY and CDR2 SMNVEV (reference sequence). CDR3 DNA: TGTGCCAGCAGTTCCCCCGGCGGTAGCAATCAGCCCCAGCATTTT. Its protein product is CASSSPGGSNQPQHF.

The chain joins TRBV28 to TRBJ1-6; D call uncertain. The CDR3 contains 15 residues. Trimming took off 4 bases at V and 9 bases at J, with 16 bases between the two ends. Germline V gene lookup returns CDR1 MDHEN and CDR2 SYDVKM. CDR3 DNA sequence: TGTGCCAGCAGTTCCCTCAATTTCATGGGTTCACCCCTCCACTTT. This encodes CASSSLNFMGSPLHF. The whole variable domain, filled in from reference TRBV28 and TRBJ1-6, reads DVKVTQSSRYLVKRTGEKVFLECVQDMDHENMFWYRQDPGLGLRLIYFSYDVKMKEKGDIPEGYSVSREKKERFSLILESASTNQTSMYLCASSSLNFMGSPLHFGNGTRLTVT.

This chain uses TRBV6-5 with TRBJ2-1, with D hard to call. CDR1 is MNHEY, CDR2 SVGAGI, per germline. Trimming shortened V by 10 bases and J by 6 bases, and 16 bases separated the two germline ends. The CDR3 extends over 13 amino acids. CDR3 residues: CATFPAVGNEQFF. The CDR3 DNA is TGTGCCACCTTCCCGGCGGTGGGCAATGAGCAGTTCTTC.

The rearrangement uses TRBV7-9 and TRBJ1-1; TRBD1 matches at 9 bases. Germline V gene lookup returns CDR1 SEHNR and CDR2 FQNEAQ (reference sequence). The CDR3 is made up of 14 amino acids. Germline trimming cut 5 bases from V and 5 bases from J; bases unmatched to any gene: 6. CDR3 region: CASSRGDRVTEAFF. The DNA of the CDR3 is TGTGCCAGCAGCCGAGGGGACAGGGTGACTGAAGCTTTCTTT.

The chain links TRBV5-4 to TRBJ2-7; TRBD2 is a possible D gene (5 bases). The CDR3 is made up of 16 amino acids. V gave up 4 bases and J gave up 4 bases, with 21 bases separating them. CDR1 is SGHNT, CDR2 YYREEE, per germline (reference sequence). The CDR3, as DNA: TGTGCCAGCAGCCCGGGGAGCGGATTGAGGTGGTACGAGCAGTACTTC. Residues: CASSPGSGLRWYEQYF.

For the CDR3, the DNA is TGTGCCAGCAGTGTTTCGTGGGATAGCTCCTACAATGAGCAGTTCTTC. Translation: CASSVSWDSSYNEQFF. The V call is TRBV6-4, the J call TRBJ2-1; D is ambiguous. Between the trimmed V and J ends, which lost 4 bases and 0 bases, there was a span of 13 bases. This CDR3 has 16 amino acids. The germline gives CDR1 MRHNA, CDR2 SNTAGT.

In the case of this clone: This same CDR3 is encoded by further DNA sequences in the sample. The chain uses TRBV7-2 and TRBJ2-1, with a tentative D call TRBD2 (6 bases). Trimming removed 1 base from V and 0 bases from J, with 7 bases in between. Germline CDR1 SGHTA, CDR2 FQGNSA. This CDR3 comprises 15 residues. CDR3 sequence: CASSLGAGSYNEQFF. Written as DNA, the CDR3 is TGTGCCAGCAGCTTAGGAGCGGGCTCCTACAATGAGCAGTTCTTC.

The V gene is TRBV5-1, the J gene TRBJ1-3; D gene ambiguous. The CDR3 spans 15 residues. Germline V gives CDR1 SGHRS, CDR2 YFSETQ. Trimming removed 0 bases from V and 3 bases from J, with 10 bases in between. The CDR3 DNA is TGCGCCAGCAGCTTGGGAGGGAAAGATGGAAACACCATATATTTT. Its protein is CASSLGGKDGNTIYF.

The chain has TRBV4-3 and TRBJ1-2, with D maybe TRBD1 (6 bases). V was pared by 0 bases and J by 8 bases, with 19 bases between. The CDR3 totals 16 residues. Germline lookup yields CDR1 LGHNA and CDR2 YSLEER. The CDR3 DNA sequence: TGCGCCAGCAGCCAAGATTCGGGCAGGGGCCAAGGGGGCTACACCTTC. Its protein is CASSQDSGRGQGGYTF.

CDR3 nucleotides: TGTGCCTGGGGGAGCGAGGACACTGAAGCTTTCTTT. This gives the protein CAWGSEDTEAFF. This chain links TRBV30 with TRBJ1-1; D unclear. CDR1 is GTSNPN, CDR2 SVGIG, per germline (reference sequence). V was cut by 5 bases and J by 3 bases, with 10 bases left in between. The CDR3 is 12 residues long.

J is TRBJ2-7 and V is TRBV18; maybe TRBD1 (7 bases). CDR1 is KGHSH, CDR2 LQKENI, per germline. The CDR3 spans 16 residues. Trimming shortened V by 0 bases and J by 4 bases, and 16 bases separated the two germline ends. CDR3: CASSPPNRGGWYEQYF. DNA of the CDR3: TGTGCCAGCTCACCACCCAACAGGGGAGGTTGGTACGAGCAGTACTTC.

In regard to this clone: Other DNA sequences within the sample encode an identical CDR3. The CDR3 here is CASSLRTETETQYF. The DNA of the CDR3 is TGTGCCAGCAGCCTTAGGACAGAGACAGAGACCCAGTACTTC. This chain connects TRBV7-9 to TRBJ2-5; D is possibly TRBD1 (6 bases). The germline V and J ends were trimmed by 5 bases and 4 bases, with 14 bases remaining between them. The germline gives CDR1 SEHNR, CDR2 FQNEAQ (reference sequence). CDR3 length: 14 amino acids.

V usage is TRBV5-4 and J usage is TRBJ2-1; TRBD2 agrees at 14 bases. The ends lost 2 bases at V and 10 bases at J; junction bases unmatched: 8. Germline V gene lookup returns CDR1 SGHNT and CDR2 YYREEE (reference sequence). This CDR3 contains 16 residues. The CDR3 here is CASSFPGTSGSGEQFF. As DNA, the CDR3 is TGTGCCAGCAGCTTTCCCGGGACTAGCGGGAGCGGAGAGCAGTTCTTC.

The chain recombines TRBV4-2 with TRBJ1-2, with 12 bases identical to TRBD1. The length of the CDR3 is 18 residues. CDR1 and CDR2 from the germline V gene are LGHNA and YNFKEQ. J gave up 0 bases and V 1 base, and 6 bases lay outside the gene matches. CDR3 sequence reads: CASSQVLGTGGTNYGYTF. CDR3 in DNA: TGTGCCAGCAGCCAAGTCCTCGGGACAGGGGGCACTAACTATGGCTACACCTTC.

The chain recombines TRBV7-8 with TRBJ2-7, with a weak D call TRBD2 (6 bases). Germline V gene sequence: CDR1 SGHVS, CDR2 FQNEAQ. V dropped 3 bases and J dropped 2 bases, with 17 bases sitting between them. The CDR3 has 16 amino acids. The CDR3 nucleotides are TGTGCCAGCAGCTTTCGGGGACTTTTGGGGGCCTACGAGCAGTACTTC. Amino acid sequence: CASSFRGLLGAYEQYF. Variable domain in full (rest from reference TRBV7-8 and TRBJ2-7): GAGVSQSPRYKVAKRGQDVALRCDPISGHVSLFWYQQALGQGPEFLTYFQNEAQLDKSGLPSDRFFAERPEGSVSTLKIQRTQQEDSAVYLCASSFRGLLGAYEQYFGPGTRLTVT.

The V and J genes are TRBV5-6 and TRBJ2-7, with TRBD1 matching 9 bases. V dropped 2 bases and J dropped 4; count of bases not matched to a gene: 10. CDR1 is SGHDT, CDR2 YYEEEE, per germline. CDR3 size: 16 residues. The DNA for the CDR3 is TGTGCCAGCAGCTTATACGGGACAGGGATGGATTACGAGCAGTACTTC. Its translation is CASSLYGTGMDYEQYF.

The chain couples TRBV29-1 to TRBJ2-7; 7 nucleotides align to TRBD1. Losses at the gene ends were 4 bases for V and 3 bases for J; bases not matched to a gene: 9. The CDR3 contains 14 residues. Germline loops: CDR1 SQVTM, CDR2 ANQGSEA. The chain's CDR3 is CSVGGQGVGYEQYF. Here the CDR3 DNA reads TGCAGCGTTGGAGGGCAGGGGGTCGGCTACGAGCAGTACTTC.